This TCR beta chain appears in the sequencing data of a study of CD8+ T cells in alopecia areata (dated by TCRdb to the late 2010s). In terms of the full investigation: The treated patients, all with moderate-to-severe alopecia areata, were enrolled in an open-label pilot trial of oral tofacitinib given at 5 to 10 mg twice daily. Patients received tofacitinib for 6 to 18 months and were then followed off drug for 6 months to check for delayed response and recurrence. For the treated patients, the SALT score, which quantifies what percentage of scalp surface area is affected, served as the measure of disease severity. To study T cell clonal expansion in alopecia areata, the researchers applied high-throughput TCRbeta sequencing to both the C3H/HeJ mouse model and human patients. Scalp tissue and sorted CD4+ and CD8+ peripheral blood T cells from patchy and totalis/universalis alopecia areata patients and from healthy controls were covered by human TCRbeta sequencing. Biopsies were taken from tofacitinib-treated patients at baseline and again at 4 and 24 weeks into treatment, and several of those patients also had a later scalp biopsy. Clonality in the scalp was compared among normal scalp (n=4), patchy alopecia areata scalp (n=8), and alopecia totalis/universalis scalp (n=8). RNA came from the PAXgene miRNA kit for fixed scalp, the miRNeasy kit for PBMCs, and the RNeasy kit for mouse skin. TCRbeta CDR3 regions were amplified by immunoSEQ multiplex PCR using 35 Vbeta forward and 13 Jbeta reverse primers.

The germline V gene specifies SQVTM as CDR1 and ANQGSEA as CDR2. Reading from cysteine to phenylalanine, the CDR3 counts 12 amino acids. Just CDR3 DNA is preserved here, 36 bases in frame from base 1. V has 3 bases trimmed and J has 6 bases trimmed; junction bases matching no gene number 4. Sample time point, as interpreted from the label and publication: roughly 27 days on oral tofacitinib. Interpreted using the paper, the treatment or condition label stands for: oral pan-JAK inhibitor, 5-10 mg twice daily. Lesional scalp punch biopsies and peripheral blood were collected from alopecia areata patients. PBMCs were isolated by density centrifugation and stained for CD3, CD4 and CD8, and CD4+ and CD8+ T cells were sorted on a FACSAria. Results and caveats for the whole study, not just this receptor: The treated cohort was small, with a single nonresponder, so links between baseline CD8+ expansion and response need larger studies. Shared TCR sequences between patients were less evident than in mice, which may be partly attributable to HLA diversity in the patient population. Tofacitinib significantly lowered scalp clonality and the number of expanded CD8+ clones among the top 100 scalp clones. During tofacitinib treatment, many expanded lesional clones remained in scalp and blood, and this persistence may partly explain relapse after treatment is stopped. Resident alphabeta T cells in normal human skin are also sequenced, complicating scalp TCR repertoire analysis, unlike mouse skin dominated by gammadelta T cells. Lesional scalp, especially in alopecia totalis/universalis, showed higher clonality and more expanded CD8+ clones than normal scalp, suggesting antigenic drive.

Notes on this clone: The specificity of this receptor is unknown. There are no base qualities to consult, and no much larger clone falls within one base.

Library creation used the immunoSEQ multiplex PCR assay. For TCR sequencing, RNA was extracted from every sample and reverse transcribed into cDNA to serve as template. First-strand cDNA was synthesized using SuperScript III with a 2:1 mix of oligo-dT and random hexamers. Amplification bias was assessed with a synthetic immune receptor repertoire, and residual bias was removed computationally. In the original analysis: Raw reads were preprocessed for error removal, and CDR3 was defined according to IMGT conventions as running from the conserved cysteine to phenylalanine. To get clonality, Shannon entropy was normalized by log2 of the number of productive unique TCRs and the result was subtracted from 1. CD4 or CD8 identity of scalp clones was inferred by cross-referencing scalp TCRbeta sequences with sorted blood CD4 and CD8 repertoires. Entries here come from immuneACCESS through TCRdb and include only in-frame sequences with V and J called. Some clones fail to appear in such tables; in the studies checked, an unresolved V gene covers under half of the shortfall, and the cause of the remainder is unknown. The V and J calls and clone size were taken over from that table, and D and trimming were inferred from the DNA. For this sample the table gives 140,000 to 150,000 clones, of which 45% to 65% were detected only once. The ten largest make up approximately 16% of the sample.

This TCR was recovered from a human donor with alopecia areata. The sequence links TRBV29-1 to TRBJ1-2, with 7 central nucleotides matching TRBD1. This specimen was CD8+ T cells sorted from blood, taken at week 4, from a patient treated with tofacitinib. The CDR3 reads CSVDPGTDGYTF. The DNA sequence follows: TGCAGCGTTGACCCTGGGACAGATGGCTACACCTTC.